The source of this T cell receptor (beta chain) is a study of blood T cell repertoires in COVID-19. Study background: PBMCs, B-cell-depleted T cells, or T cells were the source of the cDNA or gDNA that made up the material.

The ends were cut back, 0 bases at V and 3 bases at J, with 10 bases in the middle. Germline assignment: CDR1 SGHNT and CDR2 YYREEE (reference sequence). CDR3 length: 16 amino acids. Original handling: Estimation of nucleated cell counts was performed using reference gene primer amplification. Generated by immunoSEQ multiplex PCR, the TCRdb table keeps only in-frame clones and is missing some. That table is the source of V, J and clone size, and D and trimming were worked out from the DNA. Here the sample spans almost 500,000 clones, less than 90% being singletons. What the recovered Cohort 3 donors had was two negative PCRs, clearance, or symptom resolution.

The chain has TRBV5-4 and TRBJ2-6, with a tentative D call TRBD1 (5 bases). This sequence originates from a woman in her sixties who had recovered from COVID-19. The specimen was PBMCs or T cells enriched from blood (not recorded which). CDR3 coding DNA: TGTGCCAGCAGCTTGGAGGGGCTCGGTGGGGCCAACGTCCTGACTTTC. Translation gives CASSLEGLGGANVLTF.